These 10 T cell receptor beta chains were all obtained from the same sample, sequenced in a study of graft-versus-host responses after intestinal transplantation (dated by TCRdb to about 2021). Libraries were built with the immunoSEQ multiplex PCR assay. TCRdb re-hosts the immuneACCESS table, in-frame sequences only. Its copies lack some clones; in the studies checked, an unresolved V gene accounts for under half of them, and the cause for the rest is not known. Across this sample there are about 120,000 clones, with more than 80% seen only once. The ten largest account for 0.2% to 0.25% of the sample. Their specific antigens are unknown. This sample's time point label indicates: cells obtained before transplantation from donor or recipient. This material consisted of unstimulated CD4+ T cells sorted from spleen or lymph node cells, taken before transplant. The receptor source for this set is a human donor who was the organ donor for an intestinal transplant.

Only one count was recorded for this clone. CDR3 nucleotide sequence: TGTGCCAGCAGATCCCCGGGAAGTAACTATGGCTACACCTTC. Translation gives CASRSPGSNYGYTF. This chain joins TRBV28 and TRBJ1-2; D call uncertain. This CDR3 has 14 amino acids. Germline CDR1 and CDR2: MDHEN and SYDVKM. Between the trimmed V and J ends, which lost 6 bases and 1 base, there was a span of 12 bases.

V and J are TRBV6-6 and TRBJ2-7, with 7 bases aligning to TRBD2. The V gene end was trimmed by 2 bases and the J gene end by 5 bases; junction bases not matched to a gene: 3. CDR3 length: 13 amino acids. CDR1 and CDR2 (germline): MNHNY, SVGAGI (reference sequence). The CDR3 loop reads CASSYAGAHEQYF. The CDR3 DNA reads TGTGCCAGCAGTTACGCGGGAGCGCACGAGCAGTACTTC.

The V call is TRBV6-5, the J call TRBJ2-7; 8 bases line up with TRBD1. CDR3 length: 15 amino acids. Per the germline V gene, CDR1 is MNHEY and CDR2 is SVGAGI. J gave up 3 bases and V 5 bases, and 9 bases lay outside the gene matches. CDR3 DNA: TGTGCCAGCAGTCCCCGGACAGGGATTAACTACGAGCAGTACTTC. Protein sequence: CASSPRTGINYEQYF.

This clone showed up just once. This chain links TRBV6-5 with TRBJ2-3; no reliable D call. V was pared by 6 bases and J by 4 bases, with 8 bases between. The length of the CDR3 is 12 residues. In germline, CDR1 is MNHEY, CDR2 SVGAGI. The CDR3 DNA is TGTGCCAGCAGCTTTTGGGCAGATACGCAGTATTTT. It translates to CASSFWADTQYF.

This chain joins TRBV5-8 and TRBJ2-3, with D perhaps TRBD2 (6 bases). The CDR3 is 15 residues long. The germline V and J ends were trimmed by 1 base and 0 bases, with 9 bases remaining between them. Germline CDR1 SGHTS, CDR2 YDEGEE. CDR3 DNA sequence: TGTGCCAGCAGCTTGTTAGGAGGGAGCACAGATACGCAGTATTTT. Translation gives CASSLLGGSTDTQYF.

The count of this clone is one. The chain couples TRBV6-6 to TRBJ1-2; 10 bases align to TRBD1. Trimming took 9 bases from V and 7 from J; bases not matched to a gene: 5. The CDR3 runs to 12 residues. The germline CDR1 and CDR2 sequences are MNHNY and SVGAGI (reference sequence). The CDR3 sequence: CASLRTGGGYTF. CDR3 nucleotides: TGTGCCAGTCTGAGGACAGGGGGTGGCTACACCTTC.

V gene TRBV11-2 combines with J gene TRBJ2-7, with D perhaps TRBD2 (5 bases). Per germline, CDR1 SGHAT and CDR2 FQNNGV. Trimming removed 1 base at V and 4 bases at J, with 14 bases between. The CDR3 extends over 15 amino acids. Written as DNA, the CDR3 is TGTGCCAGCAGCTTAGGGCTAGCAGCCCTTTACGAGCAGTACTTC. Translation: CASSLGLAALYEQYF. Based on the CDR3 plus reference TRBV11-2 and TRBJ2-7, the full variable domain is EAGVAQSPRYKIIEKRQSVAFWCNPISGHATLYWYQQILGQGPKLLIQFQNNGVVDDSQLPKDRFSAERLKGVDSTLKIQPAKLEDSAVYLCASSLGLAALYEQYFGPGTRLTVT.

In its sample, this clone was seen once. This specimen includes other DNA sequences encoding the same CDR3. CDR3 coding DNA: TGTGCCAGCAGCCGTACCTTAGACGGGGGGAATGAGCAGTTCTTC. It translates to CASSRTLDGGNEQFF. The chain uses TRBV7-9 and TRBJ2-1; 7 bases match TRBD2. The CDR3 length is 15 residues. V was clipped by 5 bases and J by 7 bases; unmatched bases: 11. Germline values: CDR1 SEHNR, CDR2 FQNEAQ (reference sequence).

The J gene is TRBJ1-2, the V gene TRBV19; D is unresolved. The germline CDR1 and CDR2 sequences are LNHDA and SQIVND (reference sequence). V was pared by 5 bases and J by 13 bases, with 17 bases between. The CDR3 consists of 12 residues. CDR3 loop: CASSPEHSIVTF. The CDR3, as DNA: TGTGCCAGTAGTCCCGAGCACTCTATCGTCACCTTC.

V gene TRBV20-1 combines with J gene TRBJ2-5; D is unclear. The J call may be wrong; the DNA end is better matched by TRBJ2-7. CDR3 length equals 10 residues. Germline-derived CDR1 and CDR2 are DFQATT and SNEGSKA (reference sequence). This chain's CDR3 is CSAETYEQYF. The CDR3, as DNA: TGCAGTGCCGAAACCTACGAGCAGTACTTC.